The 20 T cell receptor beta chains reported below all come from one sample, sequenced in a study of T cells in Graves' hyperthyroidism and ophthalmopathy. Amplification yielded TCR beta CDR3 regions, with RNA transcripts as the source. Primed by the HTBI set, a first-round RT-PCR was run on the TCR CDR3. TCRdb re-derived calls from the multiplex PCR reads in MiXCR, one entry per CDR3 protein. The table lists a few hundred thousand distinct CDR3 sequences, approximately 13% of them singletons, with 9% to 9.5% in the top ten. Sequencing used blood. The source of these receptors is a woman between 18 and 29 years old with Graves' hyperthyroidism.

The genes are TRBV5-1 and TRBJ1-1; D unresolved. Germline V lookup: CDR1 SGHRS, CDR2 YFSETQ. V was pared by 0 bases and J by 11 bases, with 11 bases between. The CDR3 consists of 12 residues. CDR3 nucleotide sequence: TGCGCCAGCAGCTTGGCCAGTGATGAGGCTTTCTTT. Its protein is CASSLASDEAFF.

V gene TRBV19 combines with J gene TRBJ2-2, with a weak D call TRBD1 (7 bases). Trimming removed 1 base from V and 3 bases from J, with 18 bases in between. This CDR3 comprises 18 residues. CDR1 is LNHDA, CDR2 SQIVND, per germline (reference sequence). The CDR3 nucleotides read TGTGCCAGTAGTATAGCCTCAAGGAGGGGGCTGGACACCGGGGAGCTGTTTTTT. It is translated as CASSIASRRGLDTGELFF.

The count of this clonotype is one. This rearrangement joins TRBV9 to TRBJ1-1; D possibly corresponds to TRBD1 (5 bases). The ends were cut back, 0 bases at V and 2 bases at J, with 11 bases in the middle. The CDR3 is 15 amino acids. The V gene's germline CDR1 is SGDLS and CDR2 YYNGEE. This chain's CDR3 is CASSVGTGHNTEAFF. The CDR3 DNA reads TGTGCCAGCAGCGTAGGCACAGGACATAACACTGAAGCTTTCTTT.

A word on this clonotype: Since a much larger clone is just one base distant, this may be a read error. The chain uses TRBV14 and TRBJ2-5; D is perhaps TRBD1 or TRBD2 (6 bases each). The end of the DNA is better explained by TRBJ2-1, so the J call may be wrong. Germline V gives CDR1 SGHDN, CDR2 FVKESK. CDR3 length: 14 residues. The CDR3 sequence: CASSQTGAQETQFF. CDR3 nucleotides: TGTGCCAGCAGCCAAACGGGGGCCCAAGAGACCCAGTTCTTC.

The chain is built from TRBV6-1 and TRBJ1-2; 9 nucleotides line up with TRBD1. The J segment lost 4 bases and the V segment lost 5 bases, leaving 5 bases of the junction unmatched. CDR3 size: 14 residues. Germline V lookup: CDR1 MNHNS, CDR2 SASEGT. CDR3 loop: CASSLGQGGYGYTF. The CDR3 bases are TGTGCCAGCAGTTTGGGACAGGGTGGCTATGGCTACACCTTC.

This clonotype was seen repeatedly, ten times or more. CDR3 amino acids: CASSVPALATLTDTQYF. CDR3 DNA: TGTGCCAGCAGCGTCCCGGCACTAGCCACACTCACAGATACGCAGTATTTT. The chain has TRBV7-8 and TRBJ2-3; perhaps TRBD2 as D (6 bases). Germline V lookup: CDR1 SGHVS, CDR2 FQNEAQ. Trimming shortened V by 5 bases and J by 2 bases, and 20 bases separated the two germline ends. The CDR3 spans 17 residues. The full variable domain, its missing parts supplied by reference TRBV7-8 and TRBJ2-3, is GAGVSQSPRYKVAKRGQDVALRCDPISGHVSLFWYQQALGQGPEFLTYFQNEAQLDKSGLPSDRFFAERPEGSVSTLKIQRTQQEDSAVYLCASSVPALATLTDTQYFGPGTRLTVL.

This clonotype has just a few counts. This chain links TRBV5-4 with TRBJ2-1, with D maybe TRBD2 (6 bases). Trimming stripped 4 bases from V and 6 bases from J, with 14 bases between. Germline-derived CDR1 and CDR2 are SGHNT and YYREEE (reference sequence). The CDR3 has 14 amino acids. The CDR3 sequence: CASSLGGVSNEQFF. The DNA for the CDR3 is TGTGCCAGCAGCCTCGGAGGGGTGAGCAATGAGCAGTTCTTC. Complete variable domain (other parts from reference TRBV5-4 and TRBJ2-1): ETGVTQSPTHLIKTRGQQVTLRCSSQSGHNTVSWYQQALGQGPQFIFQYYREEENGRGNFPPRFSGLQFPNYSSELNVNALELDDSALYLCASSLGGVSNEQFFGPGTRLTVL.

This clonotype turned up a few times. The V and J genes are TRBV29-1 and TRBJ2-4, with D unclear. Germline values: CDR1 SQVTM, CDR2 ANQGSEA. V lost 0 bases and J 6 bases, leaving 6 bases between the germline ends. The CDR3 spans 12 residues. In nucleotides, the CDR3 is TGCAGCGTTGAAGACGGAACAAACATTCAGTACTTC. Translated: CSVEDGTNIQYF.

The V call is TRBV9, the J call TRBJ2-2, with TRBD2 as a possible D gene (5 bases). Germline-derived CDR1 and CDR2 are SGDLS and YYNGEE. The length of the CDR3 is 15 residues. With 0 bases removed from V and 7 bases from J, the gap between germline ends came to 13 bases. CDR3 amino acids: CASSVVGGYGGELFF. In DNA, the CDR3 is TGTGCCAGCAGCGTAGTTGGCGGGTACGGCGGGGAGCTGTTTTTT.

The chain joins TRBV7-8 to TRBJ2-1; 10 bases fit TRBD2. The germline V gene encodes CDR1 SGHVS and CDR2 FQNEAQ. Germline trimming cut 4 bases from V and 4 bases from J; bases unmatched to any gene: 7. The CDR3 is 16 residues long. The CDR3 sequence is CASSSSRLAGYNEQFF. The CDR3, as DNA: TGTGCCAGCAGCTCCAGCCGACTAGCGGGTTACAATGAGCAGTTCTTC.

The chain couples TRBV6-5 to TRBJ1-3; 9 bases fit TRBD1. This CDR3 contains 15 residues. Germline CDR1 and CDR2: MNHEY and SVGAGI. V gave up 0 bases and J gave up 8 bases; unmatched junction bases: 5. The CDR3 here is CASSYSTGGADTIYF. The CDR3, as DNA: TGTGCCAGCAGTTACTCGACAGGGGGGGCGGACACCATATATTTT.

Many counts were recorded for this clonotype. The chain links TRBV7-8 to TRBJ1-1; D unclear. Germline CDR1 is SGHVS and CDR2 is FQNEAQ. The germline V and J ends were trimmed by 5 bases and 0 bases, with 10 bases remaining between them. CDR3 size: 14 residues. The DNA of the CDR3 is TGTGCCAGCAGCCAAGACACCTTGAACACTGAAGCTTTCTTT. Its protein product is CASSQDTLNTEAFF.

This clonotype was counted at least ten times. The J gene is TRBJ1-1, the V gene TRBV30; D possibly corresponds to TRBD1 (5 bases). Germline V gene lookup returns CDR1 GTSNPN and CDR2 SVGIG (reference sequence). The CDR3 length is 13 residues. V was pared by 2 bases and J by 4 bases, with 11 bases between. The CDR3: CAWSIRTLTEAFF. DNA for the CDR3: TGTGCCTGGAGTATCAGGACACTCACTGAAGCTTTCTTT. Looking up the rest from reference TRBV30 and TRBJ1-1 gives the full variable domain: SQTIHQWPATLVQPVGSPLSLECTVEGTSNPNLYWYRQAAGRGLQLLFYSVGIGQISSEVPQNLSASRPQDRQFILSSKKLLLSDSGFYLCAWSIRTLTEAFFGQGTRLTVV.

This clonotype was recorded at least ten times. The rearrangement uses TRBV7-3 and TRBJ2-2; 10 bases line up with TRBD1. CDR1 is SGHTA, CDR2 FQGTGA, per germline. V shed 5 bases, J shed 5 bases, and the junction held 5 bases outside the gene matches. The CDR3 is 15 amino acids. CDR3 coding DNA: TGTGCCAGCAGCCCCGACAGGGGGCGGACCGGGGAGCTGTTTTTT. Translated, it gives CASSPDRGRTGELFF.

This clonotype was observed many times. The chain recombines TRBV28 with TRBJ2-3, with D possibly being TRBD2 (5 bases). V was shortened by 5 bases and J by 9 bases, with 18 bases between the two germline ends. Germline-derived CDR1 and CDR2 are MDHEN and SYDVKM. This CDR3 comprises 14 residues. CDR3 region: CASSRAGITETQYF. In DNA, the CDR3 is TGTGCCAGCAGTAGAGCCGGGATTACGGAGACGCAGTATTTT.

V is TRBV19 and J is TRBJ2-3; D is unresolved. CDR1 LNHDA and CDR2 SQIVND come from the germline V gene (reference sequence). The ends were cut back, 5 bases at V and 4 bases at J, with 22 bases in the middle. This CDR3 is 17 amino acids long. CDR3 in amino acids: CASSPRAQRGVADTQYF. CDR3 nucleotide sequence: TGTGCCAGTAGTCCCCGCGCCCAAAGAGGAGTCGCAGATACGCAGTATTTT.

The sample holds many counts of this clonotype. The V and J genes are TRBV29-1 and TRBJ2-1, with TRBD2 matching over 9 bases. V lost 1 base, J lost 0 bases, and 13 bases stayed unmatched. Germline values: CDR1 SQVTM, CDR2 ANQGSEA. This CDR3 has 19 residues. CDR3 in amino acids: CSVEGLAASGTSSYNEQFF. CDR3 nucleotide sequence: TGCAGCGTTGAAGGGCTAGCCGCTAGCGGGACCAGCTCCTACAATGAGCAGTTCTTC.

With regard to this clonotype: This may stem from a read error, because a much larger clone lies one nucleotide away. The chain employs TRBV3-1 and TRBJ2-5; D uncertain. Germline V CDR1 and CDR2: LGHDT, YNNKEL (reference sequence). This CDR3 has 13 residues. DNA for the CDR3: TGTACCAGCAGCCCACCGGCCCCAGAGACCCAGTACTTC. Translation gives CTSSPPAPETQYF.

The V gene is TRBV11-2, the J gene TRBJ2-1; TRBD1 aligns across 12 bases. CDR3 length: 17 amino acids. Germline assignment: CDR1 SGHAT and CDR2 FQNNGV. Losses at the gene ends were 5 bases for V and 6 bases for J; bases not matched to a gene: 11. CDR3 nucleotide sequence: TGTGCCAGCAGCCCCTGGTACGGGACAGGGGGCGTCAATGAGCAGTTCTTC. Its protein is CASSPWYGTGGVNEQFF.

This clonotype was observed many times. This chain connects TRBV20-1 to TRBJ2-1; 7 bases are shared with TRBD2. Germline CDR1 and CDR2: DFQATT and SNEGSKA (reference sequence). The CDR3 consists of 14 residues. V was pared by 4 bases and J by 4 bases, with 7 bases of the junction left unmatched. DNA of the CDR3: TGCAGTGCTACTAGCGGAGGGAATTACAATGAGCAGTTCTTC. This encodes CSATSGGNYNEQFF.